This TCR beta chain was captured by sequencing in a study of OX40 agonist ivuxolimab in advanced cancers. Study details: Patients received ivuxolimab, an intravenous treatment, every 2 weeks at 0.01 to 10 mg/kg. Eligibility rules accepted prior anti-PD-1, anti-PD-L1 or anti-CTLA-4 therapy, and over 35% had some.

TCRdb's copy holds only in-frame clones and misses some; the assay was immunoSEQ multiplex PCR. The sample lists tens of thousands of clones; 84% were seen once. On this clone itself: The same CDR3 is also encoded by other DNA sequences in this sample.

The CDR3 runs 12 residues. V lost 7 bases, J lost 3 bases, and 10 bases lay in between. CDR1 is MDHEN and CDR2 is SYDVKM in the germline V gene. This receptor was obtained from an adult with an advanced solid tumor such as melanoma, head and neck, liver or kidney cancer. The sequenced sample was CD4+ or CD8+ T cells sorted from blood, obtained in a trial of the OX40 agonist ivuxolimab. The V and J genes are TRBV28 and TRBJ2-7; D is uncertain. The CDR3 sequence: CASTTAGYEQYF. The CDR3 bases are TGTGCCAGCACTACCGCTGGCTACGAGCAGTACTTC.